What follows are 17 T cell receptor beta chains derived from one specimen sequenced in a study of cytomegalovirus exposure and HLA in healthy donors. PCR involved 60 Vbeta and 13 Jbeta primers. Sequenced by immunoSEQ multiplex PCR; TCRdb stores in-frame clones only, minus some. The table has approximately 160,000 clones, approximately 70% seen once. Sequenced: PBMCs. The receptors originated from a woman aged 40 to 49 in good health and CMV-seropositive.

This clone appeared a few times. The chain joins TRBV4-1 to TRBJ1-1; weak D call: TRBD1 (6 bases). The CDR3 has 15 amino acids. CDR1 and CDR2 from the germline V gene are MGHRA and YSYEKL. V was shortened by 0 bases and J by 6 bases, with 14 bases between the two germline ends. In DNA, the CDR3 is TGCGCCAGCAGCCAAGATTCGACAGGCCGAGCTGAAGCTTTCTTT. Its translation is CASSQDSTGRAEAFF.

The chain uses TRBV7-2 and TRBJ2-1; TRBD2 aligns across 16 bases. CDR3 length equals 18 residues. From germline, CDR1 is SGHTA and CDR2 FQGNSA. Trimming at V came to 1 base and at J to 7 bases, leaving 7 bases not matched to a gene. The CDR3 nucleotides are TGTGCCAGCAGCTTAGGGCGGGGACTAGCGGGGGGGGGAAATGAGCAGTTCTTC. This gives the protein CASSLGRGLAGGGNEQFF.

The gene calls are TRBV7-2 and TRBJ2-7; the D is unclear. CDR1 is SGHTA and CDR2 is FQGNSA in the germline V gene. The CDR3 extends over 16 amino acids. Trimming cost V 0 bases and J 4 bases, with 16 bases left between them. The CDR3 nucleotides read TGTGCCAGCAGCTTAGCCCCTCAGGCGATCCTTTACGAGCAGTACTTC. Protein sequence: CASSLAPQAILYEQYF.

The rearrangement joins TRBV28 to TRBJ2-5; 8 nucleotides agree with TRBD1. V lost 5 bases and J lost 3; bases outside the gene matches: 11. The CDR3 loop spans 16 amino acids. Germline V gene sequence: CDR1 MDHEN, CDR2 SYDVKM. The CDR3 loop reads CASSTARDRPEETQYF. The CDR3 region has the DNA TGTGCCAGCAGTACTGCCCGGGACAGGCCTGAAGAGACCCAGTACTTC.

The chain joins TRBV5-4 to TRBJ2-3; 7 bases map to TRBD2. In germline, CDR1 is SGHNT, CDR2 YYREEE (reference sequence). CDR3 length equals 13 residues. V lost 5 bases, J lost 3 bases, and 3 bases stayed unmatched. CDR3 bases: TGTGCCAGCAGAGGGACTAAAACAGATACGCAGTATTTT. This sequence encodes CASRGTKTDTQYF.

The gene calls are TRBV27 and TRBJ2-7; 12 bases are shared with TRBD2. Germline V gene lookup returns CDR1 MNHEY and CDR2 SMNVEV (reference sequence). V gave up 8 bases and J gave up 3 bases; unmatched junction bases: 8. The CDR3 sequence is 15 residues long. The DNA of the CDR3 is TGTGCCAGCCGTCGACCGGGACTAGCGGGCTACGAGCAGTACTTC. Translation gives CASRRPGLAGYEQYF.

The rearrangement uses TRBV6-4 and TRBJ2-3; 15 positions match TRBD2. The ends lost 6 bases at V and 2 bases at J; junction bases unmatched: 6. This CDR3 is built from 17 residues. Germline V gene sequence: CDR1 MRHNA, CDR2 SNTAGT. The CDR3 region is CASSGLAGGPVTDTQYF. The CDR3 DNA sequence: TGTGCCAGCAGCGGACTAGCGGGGGGGCCGGTCACAGATACGCAGTATTTT.

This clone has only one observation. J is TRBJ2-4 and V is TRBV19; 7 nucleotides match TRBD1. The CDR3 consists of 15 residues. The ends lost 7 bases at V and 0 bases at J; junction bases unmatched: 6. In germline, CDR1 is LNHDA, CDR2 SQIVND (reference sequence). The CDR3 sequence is CASTGTALAKNIQYF. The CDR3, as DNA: TGTGCCAGTACGGGGACAGCTTTAGCCAAAAACATTCAGTACTTC.

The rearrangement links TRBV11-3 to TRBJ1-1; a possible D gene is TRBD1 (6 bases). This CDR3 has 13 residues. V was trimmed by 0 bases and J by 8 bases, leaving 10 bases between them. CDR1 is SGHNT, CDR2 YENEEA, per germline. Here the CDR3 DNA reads TGTGCCAGCAGCTTAGATAGAACAGGGGAAGCTTTCTTT. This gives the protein CASSLDRTGEAFF.

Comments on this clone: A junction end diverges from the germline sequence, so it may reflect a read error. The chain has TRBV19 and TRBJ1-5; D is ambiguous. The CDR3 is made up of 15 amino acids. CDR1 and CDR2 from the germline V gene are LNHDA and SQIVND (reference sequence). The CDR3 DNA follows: TGTGCCAGTAGACCCCCGGGGTTCGACAATCAGCCCCAGAATTTT. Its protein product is CASRPPGFDNQPQNF.

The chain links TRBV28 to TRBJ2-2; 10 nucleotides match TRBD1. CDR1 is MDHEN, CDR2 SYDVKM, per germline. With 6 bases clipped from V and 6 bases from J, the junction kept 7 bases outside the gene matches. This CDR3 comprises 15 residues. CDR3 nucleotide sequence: TGTGCCAGCAGCCGGACAGGGGGTTTCCCCGGGGAGCTGTTTTTT. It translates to CASSRTGGFPGELFF. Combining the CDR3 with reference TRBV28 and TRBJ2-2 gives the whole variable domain DVKVTQSSRYLVKRTGEKVFLECVQDMDHENMFWYRQDPGLGLRLIYFSYDVKMKEKGDIPEGYSVSREKKERFSLILESASTNQTSMYLCASSRTGGFPGELFFGEGSRLTVL.

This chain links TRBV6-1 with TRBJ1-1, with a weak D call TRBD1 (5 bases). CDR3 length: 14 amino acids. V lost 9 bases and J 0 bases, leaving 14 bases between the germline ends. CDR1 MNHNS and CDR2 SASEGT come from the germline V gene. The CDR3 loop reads CASLFGHLNTEAFF. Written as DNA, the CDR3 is TGTGCCAGTCTGTTCGGACACCTGAACACTGAAGCTTTCTTT.

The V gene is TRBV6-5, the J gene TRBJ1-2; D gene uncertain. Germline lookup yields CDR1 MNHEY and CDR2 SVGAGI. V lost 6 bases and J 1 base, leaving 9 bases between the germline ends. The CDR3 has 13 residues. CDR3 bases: TGTGCCAGCAGCCCCGGGTATAACTATGGCTACACCTTC. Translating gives CASSPGYNYGYTF.

CDR3 protein: CATSRGQSRNYGYTF. CDR3 nucleotide sequence: TGTGCCACCAGCAGAGGGCAGTCCAGAAATTATGGCTACACCTTC. The rearrangement links TRBV15 to TRBJ1-2, with D uncertain. V was trimmed by 1 base and J by 5 bases, leaving 14 bases between them. This CDR3 spans 15 amino acids. Germline V CDR1 and CDR2: LNHNV, YYDKDF (reference sequence).

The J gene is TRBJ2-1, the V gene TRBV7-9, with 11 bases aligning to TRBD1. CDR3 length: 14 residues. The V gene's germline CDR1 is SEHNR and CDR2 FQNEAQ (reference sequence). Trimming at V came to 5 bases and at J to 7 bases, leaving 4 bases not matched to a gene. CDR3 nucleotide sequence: TGTGCCAGCAGCCCGGGACAGGGGGGTAATGAGCAGTTCTTC. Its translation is CASSPGQGGNEQFF. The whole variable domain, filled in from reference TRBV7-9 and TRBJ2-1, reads DTGVSQNPRHKITKRGQNVTFRCDPISEHNRLYWYRQTLGQGPEFLTYFQNEAQLEKSRLLSDRFSAERPKGSFSTLEIQRTEQGDSAMYLCASSPGQGGNEQFFGPGTRLTVL.

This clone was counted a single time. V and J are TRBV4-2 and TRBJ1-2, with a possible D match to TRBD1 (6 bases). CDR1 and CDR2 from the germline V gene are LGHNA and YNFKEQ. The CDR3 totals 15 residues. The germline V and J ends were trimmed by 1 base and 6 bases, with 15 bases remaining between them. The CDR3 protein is CASSQAGAGTHGYTF. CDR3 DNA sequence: TGTGCCAGCAGCCAAGCAGGGGCCGGAACCCATGGCTACACCTTC.

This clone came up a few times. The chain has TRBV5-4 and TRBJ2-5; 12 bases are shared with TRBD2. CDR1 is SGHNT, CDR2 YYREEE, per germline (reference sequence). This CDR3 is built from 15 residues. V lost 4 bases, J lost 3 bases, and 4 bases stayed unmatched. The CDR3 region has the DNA TGTGCCAGCAGCGAGAGACTAGCGGGGGAAGAGACCCAGTACTTC. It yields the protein CASSERLAGEETQYF. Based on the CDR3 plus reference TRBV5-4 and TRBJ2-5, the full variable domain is ETGVTQSPTHLIKTRGQQVTLRCSSQSGHNTVSWYQQALGQGPQFIFQYYREEENGRGNFPPRFSGLQFPNYSSELNVNALELDDSALYLCASSERLAGEETQYFGPGTRLLVL.